The rows below give T cell receptor beta chains drawn from one sample of a study of blood T cell repertoires in COVID-19. The data were produced by immunoSEQ multiplex PCR, yet TCRdb's version contains in-frame clones alone and is incomplete. The sample records 200,000 or so clones, around four fifths being singletons. Sequenced input: peripheral blood. These receptors came from a human donor in a cohort sampled during active COVID-19. The CDR3 runs from the conserved cysteine through the conserved F or W. D genes are given only for firm matches. Not every row has a clone size; where given, it reads once, few, many or a size class.

J: TRBJ2-6
size: .
D: .
V: TRBV6-4
length: 15
CDR3: CASSDLPSGANVLTF
DNA: TGTGCCAGCAGTGATCTCCCCTCTGGGGCCAACGTCCTGACTTTC

J: TRBJ2-5
size: .
D: .
V: TRBV10-2
length: 16
CDR3: CASSDGWGLGQETQYF
DNA: TGCGCCAGCAGTGACGGGTGGGGGCTCGGGCAAGAGACCCAGTACTTC

J: TRBJ2-5
size: .
D: TRBD2
V: TRBV7-2
length: 14
CDR3: CASRPPGGVGTQYF
DNA: TGTGCCAGCAGACCCCCCGGGGGGGTCGGGACCCAGTACTTC

J: TRBJ2-3
size: .
D: .
V: TRBV3-1/TRBV3-2
length: 13
CDR3: CASSQGSADTQYF
DNA: TGTGCCAGCAGCCAGGGCTCCGCAGATACGCAGTATTTT

J: TRBJ2-2
size: .
D: TRBD1
V: TRBV5-1
length: 15
CDR3: CASSLMTGENGELFF
DNA: TGCGCCAGCAGCTTGATGACAGGGGAAAACGGGGAGCTGTTTTTT

J: TRBJ2-4
size: .
D: .
V: TRBV6-1
length: 13
CDR3: CASSERTADIQYF
DNA: TGTGCCAGCAGTGAACGGACAGCGGACATTCAGTACTTC

J: TRBJ1-4
size: .
D: .
V: TRBV2
length: 15
CDR3: CASRGSRRQNEKLFF
DNA: TGTGCCAGCCGGGGATCAAGAAGACAAAATGAAAAACTGTTTTTT

J: TRBJ2-7
size: .
D: TRBD1
V: TRBV6-4
length: 15
CDR3: CAGGQGAAPLYEQYF
DNA: TGTGCCGGGGGACAGGGGGCTGCGCCCCTCTACGAGCAGTACTTC

J: TRBJ1-1
size: .
D: TRBD1
V: TRBV30
length: 13
CDR3: CAWVRGEGTEAFF
DNA: TGTGCCTGGGTCAGGGGGGAAGGAACTGAAGCTTTCTTT

J: TRBJ1-5
size: .
D: .
V: TRBV9
length: 13
CDR3: CASSAGDRQPQHF
DNA: TGTGCCAGCAGCGCAGGGGATCGTCAGCCCCAGCATTTT

J: TRBJ2-3
size: .
D: TRBD1
V: TRBV10-2
length: 13
CDR3: CAAGQGITDTQYF
DNA: TGCGCCGCCGGACAGGGGATCACAGATACGCAGTATTTT

J: TRBJ1-1
size: few
D: .
V: TRBV18
length: 14
CDR3: CASSDDSANTEAFF
DNA: TGTGCCAGCTCGGACGACAGCGCGAACACTGAAGCTTTCTTT

J: TRBJ2-2
size: .
D: .
V: TRBV15
length: 14
CDR3: CATSRDTSTGELFF
DNA: TGTGCCACCAGCAGAGATACTTCGACTGGGGAGCTGTTTTTT

J: TRBJ1-6
size: .
D: .
V: TRBV3-1/TRBV3-2
length: 12
CDR3: CASSQTDSPLHF
DNA: TGTGCCAGCAGCCAGACAGATTCACCCCTCCACTTT

J: TRBJ1-4
size: few
D: .
V: TRBV19
length: 16
CDR3: CASSVGTHERRGKLFF
DNA: TGTGCCAGTAGTGTCGGCACACACGAACGTCGCGGGAAACTGTTTTTT

J: TRBJ2-2
size: .
D: .
V: TRBV7-2
length: 15
CDR3: CASSLARSNTGELFF
DNA: TGTGCCAGCAGCTTAGCCAGGTCGAACACCGGGGAGCTGTTTTTT

J: TRBJ1-2
size: once
D: .
V: TRBV5-1
length: 15
CDR3: CASSAQGFGRYGYTF
DNA: TGCGCCAGCAGCGCGCAGGGTTTTGGACGGTATGGCTACACCTTC

J: TRBJ2-4
size: once
D: TRBD1
V: TRBV6-5
length: 14
CDR3: CASSIRDRVYIQYF
DNA: TGTGCCAGCAGTATCCGGGACAGGGTGTACATTCAGTACTTC

J: TRBJ1-2
size: .
D: .
V: TRBV28
length: 12
CDR3: CASSGSRYGYTF
DNA: TGTGCCAGCAGCGGGAGCCGCTATGGCTACACCTTC

J: TRBJ1-2
size: .
D: .
V: TRBV4-1
length: 22
CDR3: CASSLVRRDGSRQAGSLYGYTF
DNA: TGCGCCAGCAGCCTAGTGAGGCGGGACGGCAGCCGGCAGGCGGGCTCCCTCTATGGCTACACCTTC

J: TRBJ2-3
size: .
D: .
V: TRBV7-9
length: 12
CDR3: CASSLYSDTQYF
DNA: TGTGCCAGCAGCTTGTACTCGGATACGCAGTATTTT

J: TRBJ1-4
size: .
D: TRBD1
V: TRBV5-1
length: 14
CDR3: CASSQQGEAEKLFF
DNA: TGCGCCAGCAGCCAACAGGGGGAGGCTGAAAAACTGTTTTTT

J: TRBJ2-1
size: .
D: .
V: TRBV20-1
length: 10
CDR3: CSAPSNEQFF
DNA: TGCAGTGCCCCGTCCAATGAGCAGTTCTTC

J: TRBJ1-2
size: .
D: .
V: TRBV24-1
length: 13
CDR3: CATSIGGAYGYTF
DNA: TGTGCCACCAGCATAGGGGGGGCGTATGGCTACACCTTC

J: TRBJ1-2
size: .
D: .
V: TRBV6-5
length: 13
CDR3: CASWARTLSGYTF
DNA: TGTGCCAGTTGGGCCAGAACTTTGAGTGGCTACACCTTC

J: TRBJ1-1
size: .
D: .
V: TRBV2
length: 14
CDR3: CASSGVVRDTEAFF
DNA: TGTGCCAGCAGTGGAGTAGTCCGGGACACTGAAGCTTTCTTT

J: TRBJ2-5
size: .
D: .
V: TRBV14
length: 14
CDR3: CASSPEDTQETQYF
DNA: TGTGCCAGCAGCCCCGAGGACACTCAAGAGACCCAGTACTTC

J: TRBJ2-1
size: .
D: TRBD2
V: TRBV14
length: 17
CDR3: CASSPAGAGVTYNEQFF
DNA: TGTGCCAGCAGCCCTGCCGGAGCGGGAGTCACCTACAATGAGCAGTTCTTC

J: TRBJ1-2
size: .
D: TRBD1
V: TRBV6-5
length: 14
CDR3: CASRDIQGNYGYTF
DNA: TGTGCCAGCAGAGATATACAGGGGAACTATGGCTACACCTTC

J: TRBJ1-5
size: few
D: TRBD1
V: TRBV19
length: 12
CDR3: CASGQGNQPQHF
DNA: TGTGCCAGTGGACAGGGCAATCAGCCCCAGCATTTT

J: TRBJ2-5
size: .
D: TRBD1
V: TRBV5-4
length: 15
CDR3: CASSLRRQGQETQYF
DNA: TGTGCCAGCAGCTTAAGACGACAGGGCCAAGAGACCCAGTACTTC

J: TRBJ1-2
size: .
D: .
V: TRBV3-1/TRBV3-2
length: 14
CDR3: CASSQEGRGYGYTF
DNA: TGTGCCAGCAGCCAAGAAGGCAGGGGCTATGGCTACACCTTC

J: TRBJ1-2
size: few
D: .
V: TRBV5-1
length: 12
CDR3: CASNVAGEVYTF
DNA: TGCGCCAGCAATGTGGCAGGGGAAGTGTACACCTTC

J: TRBJ1-3
size: .
D: .
V: TRBV5-1
length: 13
CDR3: CASSLGQGNTIYF
DNA: TGCGCCAGCAGCTTGGGACAGGGAAACACCATATATTTT

J: TRBJ1-2
size: few
D: .
V: TRBV28
length: 12
CDR3: CASEQGVDGYTF
DNA: TGTGCCAGCGAACAGGGCGTCGATGGCTACACCTTC

J: TRBJ1-4
size: .
D: .
V: TRBV7-9
length: 14
CDR3: CASSLGLSNEKLFF
DNA: TGTGCCAGCAGCTTGGGACTGAGTAATGAAAAACTGTTTTTT

J: TRBJ1-2
size: .
D: TRBD1
V: TRBV7-2
length: 15
CDR3: CASSYRQGADYGYTF
DNA: TGTGCCAGCAGCTACCGACAGGGGGCTGACTATGGCTACACCTTC

J: TRBJ1-6
size: once
D: TRBD1
V: TRBV19
length: 14
CDR3: CASRTRDSNSPLHF
DNA: TGTGCCAGTAGGACTCGGGACAGTAATTCACCCCTCCACTTT

J: TRBJ2-7
size: .
D: TRBD2
V: TRBV5-4
length: 16
CDR3: CASSKGLAGGAYEQYF
DNA: TGTGCCAGCAGCAAGGGACTAGCGGGAGGCGCCTACGAGCAGTACTTC

J: TRBJ1-1
size: .
D: TRBD1
V: TRBV27
length: 13
CDR3: CASSLGTGTEAFF
DNA: TGTGCCAGCAGTCTCGGGACAGGGACTGAAGCTTTCTTT

J: TRBJ2-3
size: .
D: .
V: TRBV2
length: 15
CDR3: CASTPSGESRNTQYF
DNA: TGTGCCAGCACTCCCTCAGGGGAATCACGGAATACGCAGTATTTT

J: TRBJ1-2
size: .
D: .
V: TRBV11-2
length: 16
CDR3: CASSPRRQAVPHGYTF
DNA: TGTGCCAGCAGCCCCCGGAGGCAGGCCGTCCCCCATGGCTACACCTTC

J: TRBJ2-3
size: .
D: .
V: TRBV19
length: 14
CDR3: CASSIRLVLDTQYF
DNA: TGTGCCAGTAGTATACGGCTAGTTTTGGATACGCAGTATTTT

J: TRBJ1-1
size: .
D: .
V: TRBV9
length: 16
CDR3: CASSVATTGLNTEAFF
DNA: TGTGCCAGCAGCGTGGCCACCACAGGATTGAACACTGAAGCTTTCTTT

J: TRBJ1-5
size: .
D: TRBD1
V: TRBV28
length: 14
CDR3: CASSDGQGFQPQHF
DNA: TGTGCCAGCAGTGACGGACAGGGGTTTCAGCCCCAGCATTTT

J: TRBJ2-3
size: .
D: .
V: TRBV4-1
length: 16
CDR3: CASSQDSGRLADTQYF
DNA: TGCGCCAGCAGCCAAGATTCCGGTCGGTTGGCAGATACGCAGTATTTT

J: TRBJ1-5
size: .
D: .
V: TRBV6-6
length: 15
CDR3: CASSLLQGYNQPQHF
DNA: TGTGCCAGCAGTTTGCTACAGGGTTACAATCAGCCCCAGCATTTT

J: TRBJ1-2
size: .
D: .
V: TRBV14
length: 18
CDR3: CASSQPLPFGQANYGYTF
DNA: TGTGCCAGCAGCCAACCCCTCCCGTTCGGACAAGCTAACTATGGCTACACCTTC

J: TRBJ2-6
size: .
D: .
V: TRBV6-5
length: 13
CDR3: CASNLSGANVLTF
DNA: TGTGCCAGCAATTTATCTGGGGCCAACGTCCTGACTTTC

J: TRBJ2-5
size: .
D: .
V: TRBV11-3
length: 14
CDR3: CASSLAQFQETQYF
DNA: TGTGCCAGCAGCTTAGCGCAGTTCCAAGAGACCCAGTACTTC

J: TRBJ1-6
size: once
D: TRBD1
V: TRBV5-1
length: 14
CDR3: CASSLETGFSPLHF
DNA: TGCGCCAGCAGCTTGGAGACAGGGTTTTCACCCCTCCACTTT

J: TRBJ2-2
size: .
D: .
V: TRBV24-1
length: 18
CDR3: CATSGGPVGRWNTGELFF
DNA: TGTGCCACCAGTGGGGGGCCCGTGGGGCGCTGGAACACCGGGGAGCTGTTTTTT

J: TRBJ1-1
size: .
D: .
V: TRBV5-5
length: 14
CDR3: CASRLQGSITEAFF
DNA: TGTGCCAGCAGACTTCAGGGATCTATCACTGAAGCTTTCTTT

J: TRBJ1-1
size: .
D: .
V: TRBV14
length: 17
CDR3: CASSQGVVGTSTTEAFF
DNA: TGTGCCAGCAGCCAAGGGGTAGTTGGGACATCTACGACTGAAGCTTTCTTT

J: TRBJ1-5
size: .
D: .
V: TRBV19
length: 15
CDR3: CASSIQDRTGQPQHF
DNA: TGTGCCAGTAGTATTCAAGACAGGACCGGGCAGCCCCAGCATTTT